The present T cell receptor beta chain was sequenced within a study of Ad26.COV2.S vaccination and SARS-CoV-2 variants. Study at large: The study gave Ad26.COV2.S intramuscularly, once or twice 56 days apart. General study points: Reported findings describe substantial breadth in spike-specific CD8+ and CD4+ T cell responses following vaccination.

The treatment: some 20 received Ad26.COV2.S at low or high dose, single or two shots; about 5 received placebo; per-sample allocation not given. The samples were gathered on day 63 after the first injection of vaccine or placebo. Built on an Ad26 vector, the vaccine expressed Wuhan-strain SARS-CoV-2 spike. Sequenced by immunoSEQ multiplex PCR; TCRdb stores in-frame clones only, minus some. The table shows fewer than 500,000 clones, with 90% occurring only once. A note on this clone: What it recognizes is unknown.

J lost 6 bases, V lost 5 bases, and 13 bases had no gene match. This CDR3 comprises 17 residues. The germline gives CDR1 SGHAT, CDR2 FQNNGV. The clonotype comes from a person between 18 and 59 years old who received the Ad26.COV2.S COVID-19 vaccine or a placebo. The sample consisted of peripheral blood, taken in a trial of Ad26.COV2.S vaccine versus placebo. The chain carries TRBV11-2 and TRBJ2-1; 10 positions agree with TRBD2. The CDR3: CASSPNQDLAGVNEQFF. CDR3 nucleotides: TGTGCCAGCAGCCCCAACCAGGATCTAGCGGGAGTCAATGAGCAGTTCTTC.